Sequencing of this TCR beta chain was carried out in a study of cytomegalovirus exposure and HLA in healthy donors. Primers for the PCR totalled 60 Vbeta and 13 Jbeta. TCRdb keeps only in-frame clones here, not all; method: immunoSEQ multiplex PCR. The data contain about 120,000 clones, approximately 76% of them singletons. In its sample, this clone was seen once. The sample consisted of PBMCs. The receptor was derived from a man aged 55 to 70 in good health and CMV-seropositive.

The CDR3 region is CASSLRGGAGTEAFF. In DNA, the CDR3 is TGTGCCAGCAGCTTACGCGGGGGCGCCGGCACTGAAGCTTTCTTT. The gene calls are TRBV7-3 and TRBJ1-1, with D possibly being TRBD1 (6 bases). V shed 2 bases and J shed 4 bases, with 14 bases lying between them. The CDR3 sequence is 15 residues long. CDR1 and CDR2 (germline): SGHTA, FQGTGA. Full variable domain (outside the CDR3, taken from reference TRBV7-3 and TRBJ1-1): GAGVSQTPSNKVTEKGKYVELRCDPISGHTALYWYRQSLGQGPEFLIYFQGTGAADDSGLPNDRFFAVRPEGSVSTLKIQRTERGDSAVYLCASSLRGGAGTEAFFGQGTRLTVV.